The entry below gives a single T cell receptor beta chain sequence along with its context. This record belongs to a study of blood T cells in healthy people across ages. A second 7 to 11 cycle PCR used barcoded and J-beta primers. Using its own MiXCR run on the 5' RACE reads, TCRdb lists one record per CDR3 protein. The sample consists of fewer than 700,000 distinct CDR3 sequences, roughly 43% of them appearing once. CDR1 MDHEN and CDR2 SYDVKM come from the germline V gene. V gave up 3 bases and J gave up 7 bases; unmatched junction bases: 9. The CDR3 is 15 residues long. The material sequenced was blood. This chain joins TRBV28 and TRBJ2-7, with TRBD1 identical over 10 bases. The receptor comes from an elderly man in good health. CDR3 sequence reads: CASSLPRQGAQEQYF. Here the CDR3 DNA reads TGTGCCAGCAGTTTGCCAAGACAGGGGGCGCAAGAGCAGTACTTC.